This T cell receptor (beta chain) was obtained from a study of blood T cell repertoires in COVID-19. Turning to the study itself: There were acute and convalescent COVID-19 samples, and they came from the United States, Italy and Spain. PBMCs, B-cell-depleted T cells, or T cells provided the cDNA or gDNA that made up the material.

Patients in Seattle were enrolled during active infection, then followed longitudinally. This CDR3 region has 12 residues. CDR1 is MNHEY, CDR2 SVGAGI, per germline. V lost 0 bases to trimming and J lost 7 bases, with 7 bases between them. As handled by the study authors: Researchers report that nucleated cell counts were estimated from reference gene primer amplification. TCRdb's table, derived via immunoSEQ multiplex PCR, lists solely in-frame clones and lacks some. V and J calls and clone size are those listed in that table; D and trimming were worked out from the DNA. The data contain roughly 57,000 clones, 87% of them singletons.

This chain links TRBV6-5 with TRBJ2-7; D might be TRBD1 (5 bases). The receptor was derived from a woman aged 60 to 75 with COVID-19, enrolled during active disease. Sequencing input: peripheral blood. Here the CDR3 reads CASSYSRTEQYF. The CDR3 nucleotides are TGTGCCAGCAGTTACTCACGGACAGAGCAGTACTTC.